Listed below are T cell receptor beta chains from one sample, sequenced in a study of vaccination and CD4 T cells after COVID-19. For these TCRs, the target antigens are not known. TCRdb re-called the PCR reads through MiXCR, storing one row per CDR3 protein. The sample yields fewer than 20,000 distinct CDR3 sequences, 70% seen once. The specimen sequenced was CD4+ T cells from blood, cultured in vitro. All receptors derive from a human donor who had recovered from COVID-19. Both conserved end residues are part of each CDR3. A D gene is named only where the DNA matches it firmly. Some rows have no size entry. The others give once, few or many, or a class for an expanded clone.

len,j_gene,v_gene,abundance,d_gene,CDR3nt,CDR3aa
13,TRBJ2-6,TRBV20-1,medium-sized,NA,TGCAGTGCTACAGTCTCTGGGGCCAACGTCCTGACTTTC,CSATVSGANVLTF
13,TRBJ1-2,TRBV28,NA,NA,TGTGCCAGCAGCTCGGGGACCTGGGATGGCTACACCTTC,CASSSGTWDGYTF
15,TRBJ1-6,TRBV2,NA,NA,TGTGCCAGAGGGGGTTTGCCAGGGGCAAATTCACCCCTCCACTTT,CARGGLPGANSPLHF
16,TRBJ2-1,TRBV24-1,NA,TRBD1,TGTGCCACCAGTGATTTGGGGACAGGGAGATACAATGAGCAGTTCTTC,CATSDLGTGRYNEQFF
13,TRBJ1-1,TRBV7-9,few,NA,TGTGCCAGCAGCTTAATTCTGAAGGGTGAAGCTTTCTTT,CASSLILKGEAFF
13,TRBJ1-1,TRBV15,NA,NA,TGTGCCACCAGCAGAGATATGGACACTGAAGCTTTCTTT,CATSRDMDTEAFF
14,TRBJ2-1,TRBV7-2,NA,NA,TGTGCCAGCAGCTTCGACTATACCTACAATGAGCAGTTCTTC,CASSFDYTYNEQFF
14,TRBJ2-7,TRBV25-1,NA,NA,TGTGCCAGCAGTGGAAGCGGGCAACCTTACGAGCAGTACTTC,CASSGSGQPYEQYF
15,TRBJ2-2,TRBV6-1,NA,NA,TGTGCCAGCAGCCAGGGACAGGGACTAGGCGGGGAGCTGTTTTTT,CASSQGQGLGGELFF
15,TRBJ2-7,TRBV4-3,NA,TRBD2,TGCGCCAGCAGCAGGGGTAGCGGGAGGGCCGGCGAGCAGTACTTC,CASSRGSGRAGEQYF
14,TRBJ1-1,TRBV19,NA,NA,TGTGCCAGTAGTCCCTCGGCCGAGAACACTGAAGCTTTCTTT,CASSPSAENTEAFF
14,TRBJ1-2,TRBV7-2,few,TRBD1,TGTGCCAGCAGCTCCAGGACAGGGGACTATGGCTACACCTTC,CASSSRTGDYGYTF
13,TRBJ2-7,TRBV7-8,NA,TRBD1,TGTGCCAGCAGCCCGAGGCAGGGGGCAAAGCAGTACTTC,CASSPRQGAKQYF
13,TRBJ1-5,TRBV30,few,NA,TGTGCCTGGGCTACAGGATTGCACCAGCCCCAGCATTTT,CAWATGLHQPQHF
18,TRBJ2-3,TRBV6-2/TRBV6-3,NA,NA,TGTGCCAGCACTATCCTATTCGGACAGCACCAAATTTGGGATACGCAGTATTTT,CASTILFGQHQIWDTQYF
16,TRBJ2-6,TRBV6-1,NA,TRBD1,TGTGCCAGCAGTGAGCCGGGACAGGCTGGGGCCAACGTCCTGACTTTC,CASSEPGQAGANVLTF
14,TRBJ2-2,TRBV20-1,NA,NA,TGCAGTGCTAGGGGCACTACTGACACCGGGGAGCTGTTTTTT,CSARGTTDTGELFF
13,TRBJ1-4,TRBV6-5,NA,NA,TGTGCCAGCAGTTACGTGGGGAATGAAAAACTGTTTTTT,CASSYVGNEKLFF
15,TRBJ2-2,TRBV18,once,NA,TGTGCCACCACCCCCAGGTTAGGGGAGACCGGGGAGCTGTTTTTT,CATTPRLGETGELFF
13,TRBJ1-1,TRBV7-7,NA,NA,TGTGCCAGCAGCCCCTCGGTGAACACTGAAGCTTTCTTT,CASSPSVNTEAFF
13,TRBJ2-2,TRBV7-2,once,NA,TGTGCCAGCAGCTTAGGACAACCCGGGGAGCTGTTTTTT,CASSLGQPGELFF
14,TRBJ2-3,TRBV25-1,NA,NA,TGTGCCAGCAGAAGGGGGTCAGGGCGGGATACGCAGTATTTT,CASRRGSGRDTQYF
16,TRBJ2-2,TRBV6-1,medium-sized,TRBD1,TGTGCCAGCAGTCTGGACAGGGGGCGAGACACCGGGGAGCTGTTTTTT,CASSLDRGRDTGELFF
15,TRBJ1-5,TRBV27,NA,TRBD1,TGTGCCAGCAGAACAGGGGGTTATAGCAATCAGCCCCAGCATTTT,CASRTGGYSNQPQHF
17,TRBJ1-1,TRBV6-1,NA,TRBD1,TGTGCCAGCACTTCCACCACCTTGGGACAGGGGAACACTGAAGCTTTCTTT,CASTSTTLGQGNTEAFF
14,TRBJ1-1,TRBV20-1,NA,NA,TGCAGTGGTCGGTCGGTTCGAGGGGAGACTGAAGCTTTCTTT,CSGRSVRGETEAFF
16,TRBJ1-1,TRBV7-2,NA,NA,TGTGCCAGCAGCTTAGCGCGGACGGTCATGAACACTGAAGCTTTCTTT,CASSLARTVMNTEAFF
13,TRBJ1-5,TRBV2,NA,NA,TGTGCCAGCAGGGTGCGGGGCAATCAGCCCCAGCATTTT,CASRVRGNQPQHF
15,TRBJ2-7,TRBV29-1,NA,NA,TGCAGCGTTGTGGGTTCAGGGGACCGTCAGGGCGAGCAGTACTTC,CSVVGSGDRQGEQYF
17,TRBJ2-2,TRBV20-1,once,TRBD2,TGCAGTGCTAGAGCAAAATTTAGCGGGAGGGCCGCGGGGGAGCTGTTTTTT,CSARAKFSGRAAGELFF
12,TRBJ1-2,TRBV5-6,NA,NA,TGTGCCAGCACTAGGTCTAGCTATGGCTACACCTTC,CASTRSSYGYTF
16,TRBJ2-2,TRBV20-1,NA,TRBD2,TGCAGTGCCCCCAGAACGGGAGGGCCAATAACCGGGGAGCTGTTTTTT,CSAPRTGGPITGELFF
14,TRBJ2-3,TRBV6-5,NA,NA,TGTGCCAGCAGTTACAGGAGAAGCACAGATACGCAGTATTTT,CASSYRRSTDTQYF
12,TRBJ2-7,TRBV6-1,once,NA,TGTGCCACCCGGGACATTTGGGGCGAGCAGTACTTC,CATRDIWGEQYF
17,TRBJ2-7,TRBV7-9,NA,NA,TGTGCCAGCAGCTCATCAATTGGGGGTGGGAGGTCCTACGAGCAGTACTTC,CASSSSIGGGRSYEQYF
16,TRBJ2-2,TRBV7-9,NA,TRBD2,TGTGCCAGCAGGAACCCGGGACTAGTTGACACCGGGGAGCTGTTTTTT,CASRNPGLVDTGELFF
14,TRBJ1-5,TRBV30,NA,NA,TGTGCCTGGAGCCCAGTGGGGGGAGGACAGCCCCAGCATTTT,CAWSPVGGGQPQHF
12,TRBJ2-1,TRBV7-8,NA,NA,TGTGCCAGCAGCGGGTGGGTGATTGAGCAGTTCTTC,CASSGWVIEQFF
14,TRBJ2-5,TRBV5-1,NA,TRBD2,TGCGCCAGCACAAGCGGAGCGGGACGGGAGACCCAGTACTTC,CASTSGAGRETQYF
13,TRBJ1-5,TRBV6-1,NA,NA,TGTGCCAGCAGCTGGGGGAGTAATCAGCCCCAGCATTTT,CASSWGSNQPQHF
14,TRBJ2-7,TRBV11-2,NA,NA,TGTGCCAGCAGCTTAGTTGGGGGGTCTTACGAGCAGTACTTC,CASSLVGGSYEQYF
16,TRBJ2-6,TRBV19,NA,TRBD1,TGTGCCACCCGGACAGGGGCCCGCTCTGGGGCCAACGTCCTGACTTTC,CATRTGARSGANVLTF
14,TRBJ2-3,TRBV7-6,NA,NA,TGTGCCAGCAGCTTAGGGCTACCCACAGATACGCAGTATTTT,CASSLGLPTDTQYF
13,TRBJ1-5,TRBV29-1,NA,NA,TGCAGCGTTGAAGGGGATGGGAATCAGCCCCAGCATTTT,CSVEGDGNQPQHF
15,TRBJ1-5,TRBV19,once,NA,TGTGCCAGTAGGCTCGAGGCGGGGAGCAATCAGCCCCAGCATTTT,CASRLEAGSNQPQHF
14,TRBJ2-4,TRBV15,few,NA,TGTGCCACCAGCAGAGATAGGGGTCGAGACATTCAGTACTTC,CATSRDRGRDIQYF
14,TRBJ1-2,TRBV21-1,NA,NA,TGTGCCAGCAGCAAACAGGGCCTGGATTATGGCTACACCTTC,CASSKQGLDYGYTF
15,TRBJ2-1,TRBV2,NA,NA,TGTGCCAGCTGTACCCAACTAGTGACGCTCAATGAGCAGTTCTTC,CASCTQLVTLNEQFF
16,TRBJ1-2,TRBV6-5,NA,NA,TGTGCCAGCAGTTACTTGGTCCCGGCTGGGGCCTATGGCTACACCTTC,CASSYLVPAGAYGYTF